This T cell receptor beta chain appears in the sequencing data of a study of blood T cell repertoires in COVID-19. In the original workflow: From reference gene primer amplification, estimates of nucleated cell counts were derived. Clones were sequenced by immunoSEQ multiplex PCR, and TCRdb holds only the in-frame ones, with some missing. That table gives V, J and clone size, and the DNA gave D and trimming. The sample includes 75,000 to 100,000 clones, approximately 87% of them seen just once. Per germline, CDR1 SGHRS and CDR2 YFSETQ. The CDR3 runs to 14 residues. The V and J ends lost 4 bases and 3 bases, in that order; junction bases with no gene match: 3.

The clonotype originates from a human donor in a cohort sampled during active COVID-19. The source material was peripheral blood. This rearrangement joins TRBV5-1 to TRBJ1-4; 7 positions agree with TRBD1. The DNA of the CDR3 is TGCGCCAGCAGCGCGGGACAGTCTAATGAAAAACTGTTTTTT. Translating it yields CASSAGQSNEKLFF.